The clone carrying this T cell receptor (beta chain) occurred a few times. Its cognate antigen is unknown. TCRdb ran MiXCR on the 5' RACE reads and lists one entry per CDR3 protein. The sample lists some 300,000 distinct CDR3 sequences, roughly 9% occurring once. Germline-derived CDR1 and CDR2 are KGHSH and LQKENI. This CDR3 region has 12 residues. Between the trimmed V and J ends, which lost 2 bases and 4 bases, there was a span of 3 bases. The data stem from a study of T cells after yellow fever vaccination. Study-wide results and caveats: Repertoires sorted by FACS could include abundant clonotypes that are contaminants from the bulk population.

The clonotype comes from a young man who received the YFV17D yellow fever vaccine. Sequenced here: CD4+ T cells sorted from PBMCs, sampled 5 days after the yellow fever booster vaccination. J is TRBJ2-1 and V is TRBV18; no definite D call. The CDR3 bases are TGTGCCAGCTCACCAAAATACAATGAGCAGTTCTTC. It is translated as CASSPKYNEQFF.